These T cell receptor beta chains were read from a single sample in a study of T and B cells in COVID-19 patients. TCRdb passed the multiplex PCR reads through MiXCR, listing each CDR3 protein once. Of 3,500 or so distinct CDR3 sequences listed, 28% are singletons. The sample was blood. The receptors derive from a human donor with active COVID-19. The donor label of this sample is uncertain. Each CDR3 is given without its conserved first and last residue. Only some rows state a clone size, as once, few, many or a class for expanded clones.

V gene	clone size	CDR3 protein
TRBV19	once	ASSQTGAEQY
TRBV18	few	ASSPARDFPPSYGYT
TRBV6-2/TRBV6-3	-	ASSYVMNTEAF
TRBV27	-	ASSLYPDSPHGYT
TRBV6-5	few	ASSEPGYEQY
TRBV11-2	-	ASSPRQEQY
TRBV19	few	ASSIGAEAF
TRBV5-6	-	ASSPTGLTEAF
TRBV18	-	ASSPPLRVYGYT
TRBV20-1	-	SATRRALIWDRSYNEQF
TRBV12-3/TRBV12-4	-	ASSFGVDYGYT
TRBV24-1	-	ATSDGTSGYEQY
TRBV19	-	ASSMVTIRQEANLNTEAF
TRBV27	medium-sized	ASSFNGGARNEQF
TRBV6-4	-	ASSESTSGVDTQY
TRBV12-3/TRBV12-4	once	ASSPEQGFMRQPQH
TRBV12-3/TRBV12-4	-	ASSLGRGSDGYT
TRBV14	few	ASSQPGLYNEQF
TRBV7-2	-	ASSLVLNEQF
TRBV19	-	ASSIRQGSYEQY
TRBV12-3/TRBV12-4	-	ASGSGMNTEAF
TRBV5-5	medium-sized	ASSLRAGANSYNEQF
TRBV6-4	-	ASSRDSGSPLH
TRBV13	few	ASSSGTLLAKNIQY
TRBV6-5	few	ASSYGATEAF
TRBV5-1	few	ASSHRTSGGGHEQY
TRBV27	medium-sized	ASRPSFTTDTQY
TRBV6-4	-	ASSDGQRDTGELF
TRBV27	medium-sized	ASSWDRGAYEQY
TRBV7-2	-	ASSLGTHQETQY
TRBV6-1	few	ASSEVRGLTLETQY
TRBV12-3/TRBV12-4	-	ASSLGSLGQGRTDTQY
TRBV15	few	ATSSWGGNTEAF
TRBV10-3	medium-sized	AISDLVGGYNEQF
TRBV5-8	-	ASSLWRDYEQY
TRBV20-1	-	SARDGRALNEKLF
TRBV19	medium-sized	ASSSPAGGSPLH
TRBV5-1	-	ASSSQGSNEKLF
TRBV7-2	once	ASSLALGRGAGDTQY
TRBV19	medium-sized	ADPGAGELF
TRBV15	few	ATSRAKGSNEKLF
TRBV12-3/TRBV12-4	-	ASRMGQGEGNEQF
TRBV6-5	-	ASSYGASEAF
TRBV19	medium-sized	ASSIARTGSQETQY
TRBV19	medium-sized	ASSLIRGTSNEKLF
TRBV19	medium-sized	ASTPRGRYEQY
TRBV2	-	ASSRTGGSSNQPQH
TRBV29-1	medium-sized	SVEDPAGGPYEQY
TRBV7-6	-	ASSSMDREAEAF
TRBV27	-	ASSPLPGKNYGYT
TRBV6-5	-	ASKLGAGNTIY
TRBV27	medium-sized	ASKGATDTQY
TRBV6-6	few	ASSPFGRGGAFF
TRBV19	medium-sized	ASSMFSGGGETQY
TRBV5-6	few	ASSLAPSSGNTIY
TRBV6-5	once	ASSTSGTIYAANTGELF
TRBV12-3/TRBV12-4	few	ASSVPGQGWNGYT
TRBV5-5	medium-sized	ASSLERAANSPLH
TRBV6-5	-	ASSKQGNGYT
TRBV6-5	-	ASSLRWGDTQY